A single sample gave rise to the 14 T cell receptor beta chains below, sequenced in a study of T cells after yellow fever vaccination. TCRdb used MiXCR to reprocess the 5' RACE reads, holding one entry per CDR3 protein. The table includes around 320,000 distinct CDR3 sequences, 3.5% to 5% detected once. The sequences come from PBMCs, collected 15 days after the yellow fever booster vaccination. The receptor set was obtained from a man aged 18 to 30 who received the YFV17D yellow fever vaccine.

The chain carries TRBV5-1 and TRBJ2-5; 7 positions agree with TRBD1. V shed 7 bases, J shed 3 bases, and the junction held 3 bases outside the gene matches. This CDR3 region has 12 residues. Germline CDR1 SGHRS, CDR2 YFSETQ. The CDR3 sequence: CASSGQKETQYF. The CDR3 nucleotides are TGCGCCAGCTCGGGACAGAAAGAGACCCAGTACTTC.

The chain employs TRBV5-4 and TRBJ1-2, with D unresolved. This CDR3 comprises 14 residues. Germline CDR1 SGHNT, CDR2 YYREEE (reference sequence). Trimming removed 0 bases from V and 2 bases from J, with 8 bases in between. The CDR3 region has the DNA TGTGCCAGCAGCTTGGACAGAAACAACTATGGCTACACCTTC. It specifies CASSLDRNNYGYTF.

This clonotype was seen many times. This CDR3 is CASSHLDRGSIYFSYEQYV. The CDR3 DNA is TGTGCCAGCAGTCACCTCGACAGGGGGTCCATCTACTTTTCCTACGAGCAGTACGTC. The chain employs TRBV7-3 and TRBJ2-7; 9 bases fit TRBD1. CDR3 length: 19 residues. With 6 bases clipped from V and 1 base from J, the junction kept 19 bases outside the gene matches. Germline assignment: CDR1 SGHTA and CDR2 FQGTGA.

Only a few counts were recorded for this clonotype. The CDR3 spells CASPAGPAGETQYF. The CDR3, as DNA: TGTGCCAGCCCAGCGGGGCCGGCGGGAGAGACCCAGTACTTC. The rearrangement uses TRBV2 and TRBJ2-5, with 7 bases aligning to TRBD2. Germline CDR1 and CDR2: SNHLY and FYNNEI. Losses at the gene ends were 8 bases for V and 4 bases for J; bases not matched to a gene: 10. The CDR3 length is 14 residues.

CDR3 DNA: TGTGCCAGCAACGAGGGGCCAAGAGAGACCCAGTACTTC. This translates into CASNEGPRETQYF. The rearrangement links TRBV2 to TRBJ2-5; D is perhaps TRBD1 or TRBD2 (5 bases each). The CDR3 consists of 13 residues. CDR1 is SNHLY, CDR2 FYNNEI, per germline. Trimming stripped 7 bases from V and 4 bases from J, with 13 bases between.

This clonotype was seen more than once but under ten times. This chain uses TRBV4-3 with TRBJ1-1; D is uncertain. The germline CDR1 and CDR2 sequences are LGHNA and YSLEER. V was trimmed by 4 bases and J by 1 base, leaving 16 bases between them. This CDR3 has 16 residues. DNA for the CDR3: TGCGCCAGCAGCCCACCGGGAGGAAGTAAGAACACTGAAGCTTTCTTT. It yields the protein CASSPPGGSKNTEAFF.

The chain uses TRBV6-2 or TRBV6-3 and TRBJ2-1; D is unclear. V gave up 5 bases and J gave up 10 bases, with 12 bases separating them. Germline V CDR1 and CDR2: MNHEY, SVGEGT. This CDR3 comprises 12 residues. CDR3 residues: CASSNRWAEQFF. CDR3 sequence (DNA): TGTGCCAGCAGTAACCGATGGGCCGAGCAGTTCTTC.

The chain carries TRBV5-1 and TRBJ2-2; 11 bases are shared with TRBD1. V trimming: 4 bases; J trimming: 7 bases; junction bases outside the gene matches: 6. This CDR3 is built from 15 residues. In germline, CDR1 is SGHRS, CDR2 YFSETQ. The CDR3: CASSKGQGVIGELFF. The CDR3 DNA reads TGCGCCAGCAGCAAGGGACAGGGGGTTATCGGGGAGCTGTTTTTT.

This clonotype was recorded at least ten times. This CDR3 reads CASSQGMRAGEQYV. CDR3 coding DNA: TGTGCCAGCAGCCAAGGGATGCGAGCGGGCGAGCAGTACGTC. The chain joins TRBV3-1 to TRBJ2-7; TRBD2 is a possible D gene (6 bases). The germline V and J ends were trimmed by 1 base and 6 bases, with 13 bases remaining between them. Germline V gene lookup returns CDR1 LGHDT and CDR2 YNNKEL (reference sequence). The CDR3 extends over 14 amino acids.

CDR3 in amino acids: CATTPWIQDNSPLHF. The CDR3 bases are TGTGCCACTACCCCCTGGATTCAGGATAATTCACCCCTCCACTTT. The V and J genes are TRBV11-2 and TRBJ1-6; D remains unclear. The ends were cut back, 10 bases at V and 5 bases at J, with 18 bases in the middle. Germline V gives CDR1 SGHAT, CDR2 FQNNGV. The CDR3 has 15 residues. The whole variable domain, filled in from reference TRBV11-2 and TRBJ1-6, reads EAGVAQSPRYKIIEKRQSVAFWCNPISGHATLYWYQQILGQGPKLLIQFQNNGVVDDSQLPKDRFSAERLKGVDSTLKIQPAKLEDSAVYLCATTPWIQDNSPLHFGNGTRLTVT.

The V and J genes are TRBV7-6 and TRBJ2-5, with unresolved D. Trimming shortened V by 2 bases and J by 11 bases, and 24 bases separated the two germline ends. From germline, CDR1 is SGHVS and CDR2 FNYEAQ. The CDR3 has 16 amino acids. The CDR3 reads CASSLIGWGSYNEQYF. In DNA form, the CDR3 reads TGTGCCAGCAGCTTAATTGGATGGGGTTCCTACAATGAGCAGTACTTC.

This clonotype was observed many times. V is TRBV7-2 and J is TRBJ1-3, with D possibly TRBD1 on 5 matching bases. This CDR3 comprises 14 residues. Germline V gene lookup returns CDR1 SGHTA and CDR2 FQGNSA. V dropped 6 bases and J dropped 6 bases, with 15 bases sitting between them. This CDR3 is CASSYVEGINTIYF. CDR3 nucleotide sequence: TGTGCCAGCAGTTACGTTGAGGGGATAAACACCATATATTTT.

The chain employs TRBV29-1 and TRBJ1-2; TRBD1 might be the D (6 bases). The length of the CDR3 is 13 residues. V lost 4 bases and J lost 1, with 10 bases in between. Germline CDR1 reads SQVTM; CDR2 reads ANQGSEA. CDR3 coding DNA: TGCAGCGTTGTTTGGGGGCTTAACTATGGCTACACCTTC. Translation: CSVVWGLNYGYTF.

Ten or more counts support this clonotype. The CDR3 DNA reads TGTGCCAGCAGTGAACAGGGTACAGATACGCAGTATTTT. Protein sequence: CASSEQGTDTQYF. The chain links TRBV6-1 to TRBJ2-3, with D maybe TRBD1 (5 bases). This CDR3 comprises 13 residues. V shed 2 bases and J shed 3 bases, with 6 bases lying between them. Germline CDR1 MNHNS, CDR2 SASEGT.